This T cell receptor beta chain derives from a study of technical replicates of blood from several donors. CDR1 and CDR2 (germline): MNHNY, SVGAGI (reference sequence). The length of the CDR3 is 16 residues. The junction had 14 bases not matched to a gene; V was cut back by 9 bases and J by 0 bases. The table came from immunoSEQ multiplex PCR; TCRdb's copy has only in-frame clones and leaves some out. The sample yields about 75,000 clones, 97% seen once. The chain links TRBV6-6 to TRBJ2-7, with 7 bases lining up with TRBD2. This TCR came from a human donor in good health. Sequencing input: T cells isolated from PBMCs. CDR3 nucleotide sequence: TGTGCCAGTACCGGGACTACTCTTTCCTCCTCCTACGAGCAGTACTTC. Its protein product is CASTGTTLSSSYEQYF.